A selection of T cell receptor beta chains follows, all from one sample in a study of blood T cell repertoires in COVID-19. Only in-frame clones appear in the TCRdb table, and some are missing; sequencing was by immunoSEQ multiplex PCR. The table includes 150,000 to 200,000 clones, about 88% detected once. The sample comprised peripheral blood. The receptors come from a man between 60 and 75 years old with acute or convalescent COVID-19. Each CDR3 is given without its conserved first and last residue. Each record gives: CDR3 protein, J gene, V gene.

cdr3_aa: ASRAEAGYNEQF
j_call: TRBJ2-1
v_call: TRBV2

cdr3_aa: AWSGQGGSPLH
j_call: TRBJ1-6
v_call: TRBV30

cdr3_aa: SVRGGGATNEKLF
j_call: TRBJ1-4
v_call: TRBV29-1

cdr3_aa: ASSQADSEAF
j_call: TRBJ1-1
v_call: TRBV3-1/TRBV3-2

cdr3_aa: ASSQDLGTSGTYEQY
j_call: TRBJ2-7
v_call: TRBV4-3

cdr3_aa: ASSYSSSSLTGEAF
j_call: TRBJ1-1
v_call: TRBV6-5

cdr3_aa: ATSRDGANQH
j_call: TRBJ1-5
v_call: TRBV15

cdr3_aa: ASSYGSSGNSDTQY
j_call: TRBJ2-3
v_call: TRBV6-6

cdr3_aa: ASRSLTSSGEQY
j_call: TRBJ2-7
v_call: TRBV6-5

cdr3_aa: ASSEGASGEKLF
j_call: TRBJ1-4
v_call: TRBV10-2

cdr3_aa: ASSLVGTVNYGYT
j_call: TRBJ1-2
v_call: TRBV11-2

cdr3_aa: ASSLAGDTEAF
j_call: TRBJ1-1
v_call: TRBV5-6

cdr3_aa: ASGFGTGTGYNKGGYT
j_call: TRBJ1-2
v_call: TRBV12-5

cdr3_aa: ASSPPGQAYGYT
j_call: TRBJ1-2
v_call: TRBV18

cdr3_aa: ASSSGLADEQF
j_call: TRBJ2-1
v_call: TRBV7-9

cdr3_aa: ASSAGTGGQPQH
j_call: TRBJ1-5
v_call: TRBV9

cdr3_aa: ASSIDRVPEAF
j_call: TRBJ1-1
v_call: TRBV11-2

cdr3_aa: ASSQDWGLAGYSYEQY
j_call: TRBJ2-7
v_call: TRBV4-1

cdr3_aa: SVGGGGRWATEAF
j_call: TRBJ1-1
v_call: TRBV29-1

cdr3_aa: AWTGLAGELF
j_call: TRBJ2-2
v_call: TRBV30

cdr3_aa: ASSLGASGDTDTQY
j_call: TRBJ2-3
v_call: TRBV5-1

cdr3_aa: ASSQEIAGTALTGYT
j_call: TRBJ1-2
v_call: TRBV4-1

cdr3_aa: ASSFSTSGRPYEQY
j_call: TRBJ2-7
v_call: TRBV27

cdr3_aa: ASSPGTRGSPLH
j_call: TRBJ1-6
v_call: TRBV18

cdr3_aa: ASSLEVGRPYNEQF
j_call: TRBJ2-1
v_call: TRBV7-2

cdr3_aa: ASSFSRTGVSEAF
j_call: TRBJ1-1
v_call: TRBV5-1

cdr3_aa: AWSGGQGPNEKLF
j_call: TRBJ1-4
v_call: TRBV30

cdr3_aa: AWNPPGGQTSYEQY
j_call: TRBJ2-7
v_call: TRBV30

cdr3_aa: ASSNREMNSPLH
j_call: TRBJ1-6
v_call: TRBV7-9